This TCR beta chain was recovered during a study of shared clonotypes between healthy human individuals. Study-wide context: Used for every donor were three CD4 naive, three CD4 memory, two CD8 naive and one CD8 memory plate.

When replicate PCRs were run on sorted subsets, they used about 200 ng DNA, some 33,000 T cell genomes. The method was immunoSEQ multiplex PCR; TCRdb's version includes in-frame clones alone and lacks a portion of them. Here the sample spans over a million clones, roughly 74% being singletons. J gave up 13 bases and V 5 bases, and 13 bases lay outside the gene matches. Per germline, CDR1 MDHEN and CDR2 SYDVKM. CDR3 size: 15 residues. As for this clone: The antigen is unknown.

Broader study findings: Expectations were that clonotype sharing among donors would be affected by sequencing depth. Few donors limited the genetic and exposure-history diversity represented.

The chain combines TRBV28 with TRBJ2-1; 11 nucleotides match TRBD2. Material: memory CD4+ T cells from PBMCs. Described subset: CD45RA-negative fraction. This TCR came from a man between 18 and 35 years old in good health. Some clones in this sample may be carry-over from other donors' samples. CDR3 amino acids: CASSLTGLAGRGQFF. Here the CDR3 DNA reads TGTGCCAGCAGTCTTACTGGACTAGCGGGCCGGGGACAGTTCTTC. Using reference TRBV28 and TRBJ2-1 for the parts outside the CDR3, the full variable domain is DVKVTQSSRYLVKRTGEKVFLECVQDMDHENMFWYRQDPGLGLRLIYFSYDVKMKEKGDIPEGYSVSREKKERFSLILESASTNQTSMYLCASSLTGLAGRGQFFGPGTRLTVL.